The 19 T cell receptor beta chains below all came from one sample that was sequenced in a study of cytomegalovirus exposure and HLA in healthy donors. The PCR contained 60 Vbeta and 13 Jbeta primers. Profiled with immunoSEQ multiplex PCR; TCRdb holds only in-frame clones, not every one. The table has 120,000 or so clones, about 80% seen once; the top ten hold under 9.5%. Sequences were obtained from PBMCs. Source of these receptors: a woman in her fifties or sixties in good health and CMV-seropositive.

There are a few counts of this clone. The V gene is TRBV7-2, the J gene TRBJ2-7; 14 bases line up with TRBD2. The CDR3 contains 17 residues. After removal of 1 base from V and 4 bases from J, the junction contained 6 bases not matched to a gene. Germline V CDR1 and CDR2: SGHTA, FQGNSA. The CDR3 nucleotides read TGTGCCAGCAGCTTAGGGGGACTAGCGGGGGCCTTGTACGAGCAGTACTTC. Translated, it gives CASSLGGLAGALYEQYF.

This clone has just one count. The chain combines TRBV6-5 with TRBJ1-3, with D unresolved. Germline V CDR1 and CDR2: MNHEY, SVGAGI. This CDR3 spans 15 amino acids. V lost 2 bases and J 4 bases, leaving 12 bases between the germline ends. CDR3 coding DNA: TGTGCCAGCAGTTACCGATCTCGAGCGGGAAACACCATATATTTT. It specifies CASSYRSRAGNTIYF.

J is TRBJ2-5 and V is TRBV4-1, with 13 bases lining up with TRBD2. In germline, CDR1 is MGHRA, CDR2 YSYEKL. The V segment lost 4 bases and the J segment 4 bases; nucleotides outside the gene matches: 18. CDR3 size: 20 residues. Here the CDR3 reads CASSRRLAGGSLPPGETQYF. CDR3 nucleotide sequence: TGCGCCAGCAGCCGCCGACTAGCGGGGGGATCTCTCCCGCCTGGAGAGACCCAGTACTTC.

The V call is TRBV6-1, the J call TRBJ1-3; D is perhaps TRBD1 (5 bases). CDR1 is MNHNS and CDR2 is SASEGT in the germline V gene. CDR3 size: 14 residues. Trimming removed 3 bases at V and 4 bases at J, with 10 bases between. CDR3 residues: CASSDGGAGNTIYF. The CDR3 nucleotides read TGTGCCAGCAGTGATGGAGGGGCCGGAAACACCATATATTTT.

Comment on this clone: One end of the junction is discordant with germline, which a read error may explain. V is TRBV7-7 and J is TRBJ2-1; possibly TRBD2 for D (6 bases). CDR3 length: 14 residues. Germline V CDR1 and CDR2: SSHAT, FNYEAQ (reference sequence). The CDR3 DNA sequence: TGTGCTAGCAGCTTATCCGGCGGGGACAATGAGCAGTTCTTC. Residues: CASSLSGGDNEQFF.

The genes are TRBV27 and TRBJ1-1, with D unclear. V was clipped by 3 bases and J by 5 bases, with 16 bases between them. There are 15 residues in the CDR3. CDR1 is MNHEY and CDR2 is SMNVEV in the germline V gene (reference sequence). The CDR3 DNA reads as TGTGCCAGCAGTTTGTCTCGGAGATGGCAGACTGAAGCTTTCTTT. Translating it yields CASSLSRRWQTEAFF.

This chain connects TRBV7-9 to TRBJ2-7; tentatively, D is TRBD1 (5 bases). This CDR3 is built from 15 residues. V lost 0 bases to trimming and J lost 5 bases, with 14 bases between them. Germline CDR1 reads SEHNR; CDR2 reads FQNEAQ (reference sequence). CDR3 nucleotides: TGTGCCAGCAGCTTAGCGTTAGTGGAAGGGGACGAGCAGTACTTC. As protein: CASSLALVEGDEQYF. The whole variable domain, filled in from reference TRBV7-9 and TRBJ2-7, reads DTGVSQNPRHKITKRGQNVTFRCDPISEHNRLYWYRQTLGQGPEFLTYFQNEAQLEKSRLLSDRFSAERPKGSFSTLEIQRTEQGDSAMYLCASSLALVEGDEQYFGPGTRLTVT.

This chain connects TRBV18 to TRBJ1-1; 8 nucleotides align to TRBD1. Germline V CDR1 and CDR2: KGHSH, LQKENI. V lost 4 bases, J lost 9 bases, and 13 bases stayed unmatched. This CDR3 is 15 amino acids long. The CDR3 sequence is CASSQPDRGPEKAFF. The CDR3 nucleotides are TGTGCCAGCTCACAACCCGACAGGGGCCCCGAGAAAGCTTTCTTT.

The CDR3 is CAIQQGVHNEQFF. CDR3 DNA sequence: TGTGCCATCCAACAGGGGGTCCACAATGAGCAGTTCTTC. V and J are TRBV10-3 and TRBJ2-1, with 8 bases that match TRBD1. The CDR3 runs to 13 residues. The germline V gene encodes CDR1 ENHRY and CDR2 SYGVKD. J was trimmed by 5 bases and V by 8 bases; bases with no gene match: 5.

In DNA form, the CDR3 reads TGCGCCAGCAGTCCTCCCCCCGGCCTAGGGGGGGTCAATGAGCAGTTCTTC. Amino acids: CASSPPPGLGGVNEQFF. The chain links TRBV5-1 to TRBJ2-1; a possible D gene is TRBD2 (7 bases). V lost 5 bases and J 6 bases, leaving 24 bases between the germline ends. Germline-derived CDR1 and CDR2 are SGHRS and YFSETQ. The CDR3 extends over 17 amino acids.

On this clone itself: The sample has other DNA sequences that encode this CDR3 too. The chain recombines TRBV5-1 with TRBJ1-3; 7 bases agree with TRBD1. The junction had 3 bases not matched to a gene; V was cut back by 4 bases and J by 2 bases. This CDR3 is 14 amino acids long. Germline V CDR1 and CDR2: SGHRS, YFSETQ. CDR3 nucleotides: TGCGCCAGCAGCCTAGGACAGGCTGGAAACACCATATATTTT. Its protein product is CASSLGQAGNTIYF.

The sample holds a few counts of this clone. The chain carries TRBV21-1 and TRBJ2-3; the D call of TRBD2 is as the table states it, not checked on the DNA. TRBV21-1 is a documented pseudogene. The CDR3 covers 15 residues. Written as DNA, the CDR3 is TGTGCCAGCAGGAGGGAAGGAGATGGGACAGATACGCAGTATTTT. This encodes CASRREGDGTDTQYF.

The chain carries TRBV29-1 and TRBJ1-2; 9 bases match TRBD1. Germline trimming cut 4 bases from V and 8 bases from J; bases unmatched to any gene: 8. The CDR3 contains 13 residues. Germline V gives CDR1 SQVTM, CDR2 ANQGSEA. In DNA form, the CDR3 reads TGCAGCGTTGGCAGGGACAGGGAGGGCGGCTACACCTTC. It translates to CSVGRDREGGYTF.

A single count supports this clone. The chain carries TRBV4-3 and TRBJ2-6, with a weak D call TRBD2 (7 bases). CDR3 length: 20 amino acids. Deletions cut 3 bases from V and 3 bases from J, with 24 bases between. Germline CDR1 and CDR2: LGHNA and YSLEER. The CDR3 loop reads CASSQNPAGAGLGGANVLTF. The CDR3 nucleotides read TGCGCCAGCAGCCAGAACCCGGCGGGGGCTGGCTTAGGTGGGGCCAACGTCCTGACTTTC.

This clone was detected only once. V and J are TRBV29-1 and TRBJ1-1; 9 bases match TRBD1. The CDR3 sequence is 13 residues long. Germline V CDR1 and CDR2: SQVTM, ANQGSEA. V was pared by 7 bases and J by 0 bases, with 3 bases of the junction left unmatched. The CDR3 is CSGRDRVNTEAFF. The CDR3 DNA reads TGCAGCGGACGGGACAGGGTGAACACTGAAGCTTTCTTT.

This chain joins TRBV4-1 and TRBJ1-1; no clear D. In germline, CDR1 is MGHRA, CDR2 YSYEKL. This CDR3 has 13 amino acids. V lost 1 base and J lost 1, with 4 bases in between. The CDR3 coding sequence is TGCGCCAGCAGCCAAGTCAAGAACACTGAAGCTTTCTTT. It encodes CASSQVKNTEAFF.

This chain links TRBV14 with TRBJ1-1; the D gene is possibly TRBD1 (5 bases). Trimming left V 3 bases short and J 1 base short, with 18 bases between. The CDR3 extends over 17 amino acids. The germline V gene has CDR1 SGHDN and CDR2 FVKESK. CDR3 sequence reads: CASSQVIWGLTNTEAFF. The CDR3 nucleotides read TGTGCCAGCAGCCAGGTGATCTGGGGACTCACGAACACTGAAGCTTTCTTT.

V gene TRBV7-2 combines with J gene TRBJ2-5; 7 positions agree with TRBD2. In germline, CDR1 is SGHTA, CDR2 FQGNSA. V dropped 10 bases and J dropped 5; count of bases not matched to a gene: 7. This CDR3 has 12 amino acids. The CDR3 nucleotides read TGTGCCACCGGGAGGCTAAGGGAGACCCAGTACTTC. Translating it yields CATGRLRETQYF.

The V and J genes are TRBV15 and TRBJ1-4, with D tentatively TRBD1 (5 bases). CDR3 length equals 14 residues. Trimming left V 3 bases short and J 7 bases short, with 12 bases between. Germline lookup yields CDR1 LNHNV and CDR2 YYDKDF (reference sequence). The CDR3 region is CATSRFPGGEKLFF. CDR3 DNA: TGTGCCACCAGCAGGTTTCCCGGGGGTGAAAAACTGTTTTTT.